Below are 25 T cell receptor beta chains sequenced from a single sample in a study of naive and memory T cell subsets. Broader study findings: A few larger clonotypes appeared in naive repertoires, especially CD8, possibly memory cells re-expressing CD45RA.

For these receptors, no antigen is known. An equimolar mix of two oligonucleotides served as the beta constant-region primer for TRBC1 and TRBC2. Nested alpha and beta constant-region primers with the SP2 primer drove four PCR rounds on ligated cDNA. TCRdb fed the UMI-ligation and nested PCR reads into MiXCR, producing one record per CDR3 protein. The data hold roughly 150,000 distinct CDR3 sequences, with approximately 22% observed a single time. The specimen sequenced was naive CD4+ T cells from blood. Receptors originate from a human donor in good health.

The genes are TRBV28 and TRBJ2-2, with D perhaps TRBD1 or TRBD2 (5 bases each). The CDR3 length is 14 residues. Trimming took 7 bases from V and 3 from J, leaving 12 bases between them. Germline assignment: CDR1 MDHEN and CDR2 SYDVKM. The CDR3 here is CASIPGTYTGELFF. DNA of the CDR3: TGTGCCAGCATCCCCGGGACCTACACCGGGGAGCTGTTTTTT.

The CDR3 region has the DNA TGTGCCAGCAGCTTATTGTTAGCGGGAGGGCCTAGCTACGAGCAGTACTTC. As protein: CASSLLLAGGPSYEQYF. The chain combines TRBV5-6 with TRBJ2-7, with TRBD2 identical over 11 bases. From germline, CDR1 is SGHDT and CDR2 YYEEEE. The CDR3 is 17 residues long. J lost 3 bases, V lost 2 bases, and 10 bases had no gene match.

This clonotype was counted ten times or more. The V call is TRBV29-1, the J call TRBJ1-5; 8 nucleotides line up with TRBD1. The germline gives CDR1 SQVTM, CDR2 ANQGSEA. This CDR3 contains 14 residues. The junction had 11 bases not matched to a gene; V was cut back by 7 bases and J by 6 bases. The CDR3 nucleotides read TGCAGCGCTACGACAGGGGCGGCAATTCAGCCCCAGCATTTT. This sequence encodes CSATTGAAIQPQHF.

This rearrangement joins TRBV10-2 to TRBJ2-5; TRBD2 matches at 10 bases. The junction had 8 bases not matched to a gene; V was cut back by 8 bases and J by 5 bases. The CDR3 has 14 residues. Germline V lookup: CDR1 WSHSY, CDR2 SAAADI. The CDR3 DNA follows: TGCGCCAGCGGCTCTAGCGGGAGTCGGGAGACCCAGTACTTC. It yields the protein CASGSSGSRETQYF.

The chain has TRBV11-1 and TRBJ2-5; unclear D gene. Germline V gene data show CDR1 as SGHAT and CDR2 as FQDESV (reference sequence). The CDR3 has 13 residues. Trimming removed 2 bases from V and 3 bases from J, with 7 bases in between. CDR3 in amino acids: CASSLWAEETQYF. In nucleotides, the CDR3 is TGTGCCAGCAGCTTATGGGCAGAAGAGACCCAGTACTTC.

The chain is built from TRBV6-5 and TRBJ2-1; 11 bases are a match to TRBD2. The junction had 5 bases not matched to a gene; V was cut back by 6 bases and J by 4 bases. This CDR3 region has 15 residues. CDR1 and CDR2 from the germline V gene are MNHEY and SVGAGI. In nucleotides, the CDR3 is TGTGCCAGCAGACCGGGACTAGCGGAATACAATGAGCAGTTCTTC. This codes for CASRPGLAEYNEQFF.

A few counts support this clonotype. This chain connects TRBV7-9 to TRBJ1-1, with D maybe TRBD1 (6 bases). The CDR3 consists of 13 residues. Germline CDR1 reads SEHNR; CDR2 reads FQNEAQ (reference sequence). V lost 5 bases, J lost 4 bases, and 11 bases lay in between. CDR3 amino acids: CASSPGQSTEAFF. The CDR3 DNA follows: TGTGCCAGCAGCCCCGGACAGAGCACTGAAGCTTTCTTT.

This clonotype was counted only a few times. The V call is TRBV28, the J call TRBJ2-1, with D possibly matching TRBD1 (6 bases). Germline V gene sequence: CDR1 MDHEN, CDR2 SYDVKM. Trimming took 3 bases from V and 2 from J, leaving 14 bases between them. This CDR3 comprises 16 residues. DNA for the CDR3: TGTGCCAGCAGTTTCCAGGGGTTCCCTACCTACAATGAGCAGTTCTTC. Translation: CASSFQGFPTYNEQFF.

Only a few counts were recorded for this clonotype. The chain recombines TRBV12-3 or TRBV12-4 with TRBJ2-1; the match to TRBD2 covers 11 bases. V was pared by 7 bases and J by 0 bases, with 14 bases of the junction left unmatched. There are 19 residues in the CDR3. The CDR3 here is CASMEMGLADFLSYNEQFF. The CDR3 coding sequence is TGTGCCAGCATGGAGATGGGACTAGCGGATTTCCTCTCCTACAATGAGCAGTTCTTC.

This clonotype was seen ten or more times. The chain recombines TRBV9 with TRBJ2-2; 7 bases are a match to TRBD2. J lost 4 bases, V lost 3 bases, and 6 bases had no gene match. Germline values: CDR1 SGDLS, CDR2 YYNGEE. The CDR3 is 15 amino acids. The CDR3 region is CASSGRLARTGELFF. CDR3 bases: TGTGCCAGCAGCGGCCGACTAGCACGCACCGGGGAGCTGTTTTTT.

The CDR3 region has the DNA TGTGCCAGCAGTATACAGGGAGTCAACAATCAGCCCCAGCATTTT. Protein: CASSIQGVNNQPQHF. The chain is built from TRBV12-3 or TRBV12-4 and TRBJ1-5; perhaps TRBD1 as D (6 bases). The CDR3 is 15 amino acids. V lost 5 bases and J 3 bases, leaving 14 bases between the germline ends.

CDR3 in amino acids: CASRDRAWNEQFF. The CDR3, as DNA: TGTGCCAGCCGGGACAGGGCCTGGAATGAGCAGTTCTTC. V and J are TRBV6-2 or TRBV6-3 and TRBJ2-1; TRBD1 matches 9 bases. After removal of 8 bases from V and 7 bases from J, the junction contained 6 bases not matched to a gene. This CDR3 is 13 amino acids long. From germline, CDR1 is MNHEY and CDR2 SVGEGT.

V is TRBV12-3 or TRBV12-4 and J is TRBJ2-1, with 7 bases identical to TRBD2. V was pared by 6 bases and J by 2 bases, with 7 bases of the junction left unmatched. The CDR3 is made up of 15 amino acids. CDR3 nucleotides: TGTGCCAGCAGATACGGGGGGTTACCCTACAATGAGCAGTTCTTC. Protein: CASRYGGLPYNEQFF.

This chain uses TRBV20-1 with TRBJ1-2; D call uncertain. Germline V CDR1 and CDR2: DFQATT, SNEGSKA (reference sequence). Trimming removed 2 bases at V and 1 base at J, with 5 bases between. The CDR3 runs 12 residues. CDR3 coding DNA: TGCAGTGCTAGAACCTTTAACTATGGCTACACCTTC. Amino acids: CSARTFNYGYTF.

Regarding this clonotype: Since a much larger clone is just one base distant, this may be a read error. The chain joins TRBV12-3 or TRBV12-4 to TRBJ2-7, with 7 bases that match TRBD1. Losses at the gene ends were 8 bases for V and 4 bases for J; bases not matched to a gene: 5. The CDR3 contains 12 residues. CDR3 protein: CASWDSKYEQYF. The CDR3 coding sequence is TGTGCCAGCTGGGACAGTAAATACGAGCAGTACTTC.

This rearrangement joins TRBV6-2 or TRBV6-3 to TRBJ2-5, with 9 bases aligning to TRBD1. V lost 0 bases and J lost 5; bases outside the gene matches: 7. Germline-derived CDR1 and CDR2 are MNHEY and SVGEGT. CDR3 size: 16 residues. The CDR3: CASSYSPGQGMETQYF. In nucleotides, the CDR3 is TGTGCCAGCAGTTACTCCCCAGGACAGGGGATGGAGACCCAGTACTTC.

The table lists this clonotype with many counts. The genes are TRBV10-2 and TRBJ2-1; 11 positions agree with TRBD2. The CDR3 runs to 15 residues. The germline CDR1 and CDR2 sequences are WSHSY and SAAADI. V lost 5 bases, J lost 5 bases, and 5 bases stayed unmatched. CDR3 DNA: TGCGCCAGCAGTAGCCCGGGACTAGCGGACAATGAGCAGTTCTTC. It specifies CASSSPGLADNEQFF.

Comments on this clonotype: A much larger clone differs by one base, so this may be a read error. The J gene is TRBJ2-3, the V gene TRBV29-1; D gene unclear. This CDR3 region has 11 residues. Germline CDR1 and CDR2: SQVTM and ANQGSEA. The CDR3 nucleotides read TGCAGCGTTTTCCGGGCAGATACGCGGTATTTT. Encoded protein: CSVFRADTRYF.

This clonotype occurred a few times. CDR3 sequence: CASSFSFNEKLFF. In DNA, the CDR3 is TGTGCCAGCAGCTTCTCCTTTAATGAAAAACTGTTTTTT. The chain carries TRBV7-2 and TRBJ1-4; no reliable D call. Trimming shortened V by 3 bases and J by 4 bases, and 6 bases separated the two germline ends. Per the germline V gene, CDR1 is SGHTA and CDR2 is FQGNSA. The CDR3 has 13 amino acids.

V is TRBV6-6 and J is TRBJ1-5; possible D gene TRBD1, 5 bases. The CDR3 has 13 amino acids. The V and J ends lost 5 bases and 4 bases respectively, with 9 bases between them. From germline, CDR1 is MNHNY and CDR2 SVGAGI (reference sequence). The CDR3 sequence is CASSTQGNQPQHF. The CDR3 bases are TGTGCCAGCAGTACGCAGGGAAATCAGCCCCAGCATTTT.

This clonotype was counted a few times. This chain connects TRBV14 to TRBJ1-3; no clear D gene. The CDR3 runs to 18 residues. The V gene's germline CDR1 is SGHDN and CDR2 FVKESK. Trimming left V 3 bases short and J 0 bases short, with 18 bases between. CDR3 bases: TGTGCCAGCAGCCACCCAGCTGATCCAAACCACTCTGGAAACACCATATATTTT. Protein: CASSHPADPNHSGNTIYF.

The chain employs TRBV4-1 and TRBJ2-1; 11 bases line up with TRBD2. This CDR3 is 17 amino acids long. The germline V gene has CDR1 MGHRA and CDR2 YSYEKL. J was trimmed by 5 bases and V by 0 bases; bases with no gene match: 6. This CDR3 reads CASSQEAGLAVNNEQFF. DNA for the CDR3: TGCGCCAGCAGCCAAGAGGCGGGACTAGCGGTGAACAATGAGCAGTTCTTC.

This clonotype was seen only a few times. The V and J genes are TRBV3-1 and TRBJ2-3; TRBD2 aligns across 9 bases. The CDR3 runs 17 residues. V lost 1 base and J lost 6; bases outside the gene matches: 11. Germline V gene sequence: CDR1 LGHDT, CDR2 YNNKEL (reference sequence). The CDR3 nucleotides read TGTGCCAGCAGCCAAGGGCCTGGCGGGAGGGCCAAGGATACGCAGTATTTT. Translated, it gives CASSQGPGGRAKDTQYF.

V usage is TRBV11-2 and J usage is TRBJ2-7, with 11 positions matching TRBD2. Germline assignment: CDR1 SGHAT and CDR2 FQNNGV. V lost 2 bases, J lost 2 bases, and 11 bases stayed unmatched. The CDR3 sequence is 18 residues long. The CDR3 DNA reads TGTGCCAGCAGCTTAACATCATGGACTAGCGGGTCTACCTACGAGCAGTACTTC. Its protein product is CASSLTSWTSGSTYEQYF.

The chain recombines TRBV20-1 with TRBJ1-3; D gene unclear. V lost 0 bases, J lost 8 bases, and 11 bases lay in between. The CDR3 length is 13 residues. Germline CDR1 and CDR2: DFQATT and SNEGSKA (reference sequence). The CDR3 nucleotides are TGCAGTGCTAGAGATCCGGACGGGTACACCATATATTTT. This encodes CSARDPDGYTIYF.